This is a list of T cell receptor beta chains from one sample in a study of cytomegalovirus exposure and HLA in healthy donors. Assay used: immunoSEQ multiplex PCR; TCRdb lists only in-frame clones, some missing. Of roughly 120,000 clones in the sample, around four fifths were seen once. Sequenced sample: PBMCs. These receptor sequences come from a man aged 25-45 years in good health and CMV-seropositive. Both conserved end residues are part of each CDR3. The D gene is left open where the match is weak. Expanded clones get a size class; other rows say once, few or many, or leave the size out.

length	size	V	J	D	DNA	CDR3
15	.	TRBV5-1	TRBJ1-4	TRBD1	TGCGCCAGCAGCCTGGACAGGGCGGCTAATGAAAAACTGTTTTTT	CASSLDRAANEKLFF
17	.	TRBV9	TRBJ1-1	TRBD1	TGTGCCAGCAGCGTTACTCCGGGGGACAGGGGAAAAACTGAAGCTTTCTTT	CASSVTPGDRGKTEAFF
12	.	TRBV5-4	TRBJ2-3	.	TGTGCCAGCAGCTTCCACACAGATACGCAGTATTTT	CASSFHTDTQYF
15	once	TRBV30	TRBJ2-3	.	TGTGCCTGGAGTGTTCTTGCGAGTAGCACAGATACGCAGTATTTT	CAWSVLASSTDTQYF
11	.	TRBV7-9	TRBJ2-7	.	TGTGCCAGCACGGGGGAATACGAGCAGTACTTC	CASTGEYEQYF
12	.	TRBV5-6	TRBJ1-5	.	TGTGCCAGCAGCTCACAGGGCCAGCCCCAGCATTTT	CASSSQGQPQHF
17	.	TRBV7-9	TRBJ2-3	.	TGTGCCAGCAGCCCCTTACTGACCGGGGAGGATCCAGATACGCAGTATTTT	CASSPLLTGEDPDTQYF
15	.	TRBV5-1	TRBJ1-5	TRBD1	TGCGCCAGCAGACCCTGGACAGGGGCGAATCAGCCCCAGCATTTT	CASRPWTGANQPQHF
13	.	TRBV7-2	TRBJ2-5	.	TGTGCCAGCAGCCCAAGAACTAAAGAGACCCAGTACTTC	CASSPRTKETQYF
15	.	TRBV7-9	TRBJ2-7	.	TGTGCCAGCAGCGGTAAAACCAGGGGAATCGGCGAGCAGTACTTC	CASSGKTRGIGEQYF
16	once	TRBV6-5	TRBJ1-2	.	TGTGCCAGCAGTTACTCGATGGAGGGCACTAACTATGGCTACACCTTC	CASSYSMEGTNYGYTF
14	few	TRBV7-9	TRBJ1-1	.	TGTGCCAGCAGCCTACCGGGACATAACACTGAAGCTTTCTTT	CASSLPGHNTEAFF
13	.	TRBV15	TRBJ1-5	.	TGTGCCACCAGCAGGGATTTGGCAGGCATCCAGCATTTT	CATSRDLAGIQHF
12	few	TRBV6-1	TRBJ1-4	.	TGTGCCAGCGGCAGGGGTGATGAAAAACTGTTTTTT	CASGRGDEKLFF
16	.	TRBV2	TRBJ2-3	TRBD1	TGTGCCAGCGGGTACCCAGGGGGCGGAAGCACAGATACGCAGTATTTT	CASGYPGGGSTDTQYF
14	once	TRBV6-1	TRBJ2-5	.	TGTGCCAGCAGTGTGAGACAGCTTGAAGAGACCCAGTACTTC	CASSVRQLEETQYF
15	.	TRBV10-3	TRBJ1-3	.	TGTGCCATCAGTGGGGGACACGACTCTGGAAACACCATATATTTT	CAISGGHDSGNTIYF
17	once	TRBV5-1	TRBJ2-5	TRBD2	TGCGCCAGCAGCTCAGGGACTAGCGGGGAGCCACAAGAGACCCAGTACTTC	CASSSGTSGEPQETQYF
14	few	TRBV27	TRBJ1-5	.	TGTGCCAGCTCCCCGGACAGTCCTAATCAGCCCCAGCATTTT	CASSPDSPNQPQHF
15	.	TRBV9	TRBJ2-5	.	TGTGCCAGCAGCATCCAACCTGGAGTGGCCGAGACCCAGTACTTC	CASSIQPGVAETQYF
12	.	TRBV13	TRBJ2-7	.	TGTGCCAGCAGCGTACTGGGGGGCGAGCAGTACTTC	CASSVLGGEQYF
16	.	TRBV13	TRBJ2-3	TRBD2	TGTGCCAGCAGCGTATGGGGCGGGGGGGGCACAGATACGCAGTATTTT	CASSVWGGGGTDTQYF
15	.	TRBV25-1	TRBJ2-7	.	TGTGCCAGCAGTGAGAGGGACACCGATCCCTACGAGCAGTACTTC	CASSERDTDPYEQYF
13	.	TRBV10-3	TRBJ2-1	TRBD1	TGTGCCACTTCGACAGGGTCCTACAATGAGCAGTTCTTC	CATSTGSYNEQFF
12	.	TRBV2	TRBJ2-5	.	TGTGCCAGCGAGGGGGGGAAAGAGACCCAGTACTTC	CASEGGKETQYF